This TCR beta chain was captured in a study of shared clonotypes between healthy human individuals. Naive CD8 cells were CD45RO-negative, positively selected for CCR7, excluding terminally differentiated effector memory CD45RA+ cells. The assay was immunoSEQ multiplex PCR, and TCRdb's table has in-frame clones only and misses some. The data contain around 2,000,000 clones, approximately 94% of them singletons. This TCR was recovered from a man younger than 35 in good health. Some clones in this sample may be carry-over from other donors' samples. Sequencing was performed on naive CD8+ T cells from PBMCs.

In DNA form, the CDR3 reads TGTGCCAGCAGTTACTCCGGGGAGTCGGCGCCCTACGAGCAGTACTTC. This encodes CASSYSGESAPYEQYF. This rearrangement joins TRBV6-5 to TRBJ2-7; a possible D gene is TRBD2 (5 bases). The CDR3 has 16 amino acids. Per germline, CDR1 MNHEY and CDR2 SVGAGI. V lost 0 bases and J lost 2, with 14 bases in between.